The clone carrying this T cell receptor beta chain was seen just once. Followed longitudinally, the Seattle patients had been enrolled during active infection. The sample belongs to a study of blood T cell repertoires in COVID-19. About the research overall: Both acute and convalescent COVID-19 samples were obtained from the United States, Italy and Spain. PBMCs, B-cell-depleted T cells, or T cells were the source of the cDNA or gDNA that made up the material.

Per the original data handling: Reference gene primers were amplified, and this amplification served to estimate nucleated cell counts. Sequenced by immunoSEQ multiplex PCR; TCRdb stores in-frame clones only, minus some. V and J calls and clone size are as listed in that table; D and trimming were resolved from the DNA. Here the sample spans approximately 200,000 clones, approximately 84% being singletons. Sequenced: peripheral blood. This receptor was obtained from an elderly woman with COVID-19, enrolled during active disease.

The CDR3 here is CATSRDRLASGGHEQFF. The CDR3 region has the DNA TGTGCCACCAGCAGAGATCGGTTGGCTAGCGGGGGCCATGAGCAGTTCTTC. The chain is built from TRBV15 and TRBJ2-1; TRBD2 aligns across 10 bases. The germline gives CDR1 LNHNV, CDR2 YYDKDF (reference sequence). The CDR3 contains 17 residues. V shed 0 bases, J shed 8 bases, and the junction held 10 bases outside the gene matches.